Listed below are T cell receptor beta chains from one sample, sequenced in a study of human T cells and chemical hapten exposure. TCRdb independently ran MiXCR on the RACE reads; one entry per CDR3 protein. The sample holds just over 350,000 distinct CDR3 sequences, about 6% seen once. This specimen was whole blood, taken in connection with sensitization to the hapten diphenylcyclopropenone (DPC). Every receptor here comes from a young woman with alopecia areata. Some clones in this sample may be carry-over from other donors' samples. Each CDR3 is given with its conserved first and last residue. D genes are given only for firm matches. Size values are once, few and many counts, or a class for expanded clones, and some rows have none.

TRBV7-9	few	.	TRBJ1-5	13	TGTGCCAGCAGCGGGACGGGGTACCAGCCCCAGCATTTT	CASSGTGYQPQHF
TRBV6-1	.	.	TRBJ1-5	14	TGTGCCAGCAGTGCCAATTACAGGGACCAGCCCCAGCATTTT	CASSANYRDQPQHF
TRBV29-1	many	.	TRBJ2-7	12	TGCAGCGTTGAGGACAGATCCTACGAGCAGTACTTC	CSVEDRSYEQYF
TRBV7-2	many	.	TRBJ1-6	14	TGTGCCAGCAGCTTTGCTCCTACTAATTCACCCCTCCACTTT	CASSFAPTNSPLHF
TRBV6-5	.	TRBD1	TRBJ1-2	14	TGTGCCAGCACCCGGACAGGGGAAAACTATGGCTACACCTTC	CASTRTGENYGYTF
TRBV3-1	many	.	TRBJ1-2	14	TGTGCCAGCAGCCAAGGAGCGGCTAACTATGGCTACACCTTC	CASSQGAANYGYTF
TRBV12-3/TRBV12-4	many	.	TRBJ1-5	16	TGTGCCAGCAGTTTAGTCAGGGACTATAGCAATCAGCCCCAGCATTTT	CASSLVRDYSNQPQHF
TRBV6-2/TRBV6-3	few	.	TRBJ2-1	13	TGTGCCAGCAGTCCCTCCCGGGACGGTGAGCAGTTCTTC	CASSPSRDGEQFF
TRBV15	few	.	TRBJ2-7	15	TGTGCCACCAGCAGAGAATTCGAGGGTTCCTACGAGCAGTACTTC	CATSREFEGSYEQYF
TRBV4-3	.	.	TRBJ2-7	15	TGCGCCAGCAGCCAAGATCACACAGGGTACTACGAGCAGTACTTC	CASSQDHTGYYEQYF
TRBV5-1	many	.	TRBJ2-6	16	TGCGCCAGCAGCCCAAAAACTTTCTCTGGGGCCAACGTCCTGACTTTC	CASSPKTFSGANVLTF
TRBV7-9	.	TRBD1	TRBJ1-2	15	TGTGCCAGCAGCTCCTGGACAGGCCTTAACTATGGCTACACCTTC	CASSSWTGLNYGYTF
TRBV20-1	many	TRBD1	TRBJ1-1	13	TGCATTTGTCAGGGGGCTGTAAACACTGAAGCTTTCTTT	CICQGAVNTEAFF
TRBV4-3	.	.	TRBJ1-1	13	TGCGCCAGCAGCCAAGATCCGTCTACTGAAGCTTTCTTT	CASSQDPSTEAFF
TRBV29-1	.	.	TRBJ2-7	12	TGCAGCGTTGACGGAGGCGACTACGAGCAGTACTTC	CSVDGGDYEQYF
TRBV7-8	.	.	TRBJ2-5	15	TGTGCCAGCAGCTGGCGGGACTCGTACCAAGAGACCCAGTACTTC	CASSWRDSYQETQYF
TRBV5-4	few	TRBD1	TRBJ1-1	16	TGTGCCAGCAGCTTGGGGACAGGAGTCATGAACACTGAAGCTTTCTTT	CASSLGTGVMNTEAFF
TRBV7-8	many	.	TRBJ2-3	13	TGTGCCAGCAGCACCCGCCGCACAGATACGCAGTATTTT	CASSTRRTDTQYF
TRBV6-6	many	TRBD2	TRBJ2-3	18	TGTGCCAGCAGTTATACTAGCGGGGGGGTGAGGAGCACAGATACGCAGTATTTT	CASSYTSGGVRSTDTQYF
TRBV4-3	.	.	TRBJ1-4	15	TGCGCCAGCAGCCAAGATCAGGGGAATAATGAAAAACTGTTTTTT	CASSQDQGNNEKLFF
TRBV7-2	.	.	TRBJ2-7	14	TGTGCCAGCACCTCTGCCGACAGTTCCTACGAGCAGTACTTC	CASTSADSSYEQYF
TRBV6-1	few	.	TRBJ2-3	16	TGTGCCAGCAGCCTCGGGGAGGCCGGTAACACAGATACGCAGTATTTT	CASSLGEAGNTDTQYF
TRBV7-2	many	.	TRBJ1-6	14	TGTGCCAGCAGCCGACTGGCCCTGGATTCACCCCTCCACTTT	CASSRLALDSPLHF
TRBV10-3	many	.	TRBJ1-4	12	TGTGCCATCAGAGACCCAAATGAAAAACTGTTTTTT	CAIRDPNEKLFF
TRBV6-5	few	TRBD2	TRBJ2-1	20	TGTGCCAGCAGTTTAAGCGGGCTGAGCCTCTGGCGGGGGGCCTACAATGAGCAGTTCTTC	CASSLSGLSLWRGAYNEQFF
TRBV13	few	TRBD1	TRBJ1-1	18	TGTGCCAGCAGCGCTCCCACTATTTTACAGGGGACGAACACTGAAGCTTTCTTT	CASSAPTILQGTNTEAFF
TRBV10-3	few	TRBD1	TRBJ2-3	15	TGTGCCATCACCCCTGGACAGGGGGGGACAGATACGCAGTATTTT	CAITPGQGGTDTQYF
TRBV24-1	.	.	TRBJ2-2	15	TGTGCCACCAGTGAACGACTTGGGGGCACCGGGGAGCTGTTTTTT	CATSERLGGTGELFF
TRBV6-2/TRBV6-3	many	.	TRBJ2-5	14	TGTGCCAGCAGTTACTCAGGCCAGCAAGAGACCCAGTACTTC	CASSYSGQQETQYF
TRBV6-2/TRBV6-3	many	.	TRBJ2-3	16	TGTGCCAGCACCTACGCCCCCCGACAGCCCACAGATACGCAGTATTTT	CASTYAPRQPTDTQYF
TRBV7-3	many	.	TRBJ2-2	12	TGTGCCAGCAGCTTATGGAACGGGGAGCTGTTTTTT	CASSLWNGELFF
TRBV6-1	.	TRBD1	TRBJ1-1	11	TGTGCCAGCATCATTTCGACAGGGGCTTTCTTT	CASIISTGAFF
TRBV4-1	.	.	TRBJ1-2	15	TGCGCCAGCAGCCAAGGTGCCGGACAGTTCTATGGCTACACCTTC	CASSQGAGQFYGYTF
TRBV7-2	.	.	TRBJ1-1	14	TGTGCCAGCAGCTCCGGACAGATCAACACTGAAGCTTTCTTT	CASSSGQINTEAFF